This TCR beta chain was recovered during a study of cytomegalovirus exposure and HLA in healthy donors. CDR3 length: 15 amino acids. The germline gives CDR1 KGHSH, CDR2 LQKENI. V was trimmed by 1 base and J by 0 bases, leaving 7 bases between them. Findings and limits, study-wide: A prior analysis recorded that most TCR beta V segments were productive about 90% or about 30% of the time. Analysis was carried out at a later point, and it linked a missense DCLRE1C variant to TCR beta V- and J-gene trimming.

This PCR relied on a set of 60 Vbeta primers and 13 Jbeta primers. Sequencing used immunoSEQ multiplex PCR; TCRdb keeps in-frame clones, though not all of them. The sample includes some 120,000 clones, 55% to 75% seen only once; the top ten take roughly 10%. Details on this clone: No antigen is known for it. The same CDR3 arises from other DNA sequences in this sample as well.

The genes are TRBV18 and TRBJ1-5, with D possibly being TRBD1 (5 bases). The sample comprised PBMCs. The clonotype was recovered from a woman aged 40 to 55 in good health and CMV-seropositive. The CDR3 nucleotides read TGTGCCAGCTCACCACAGGGGCATAGCAATCAGCCCCAGCATTTT. This codes for CASSPQGHSNQPQHF.